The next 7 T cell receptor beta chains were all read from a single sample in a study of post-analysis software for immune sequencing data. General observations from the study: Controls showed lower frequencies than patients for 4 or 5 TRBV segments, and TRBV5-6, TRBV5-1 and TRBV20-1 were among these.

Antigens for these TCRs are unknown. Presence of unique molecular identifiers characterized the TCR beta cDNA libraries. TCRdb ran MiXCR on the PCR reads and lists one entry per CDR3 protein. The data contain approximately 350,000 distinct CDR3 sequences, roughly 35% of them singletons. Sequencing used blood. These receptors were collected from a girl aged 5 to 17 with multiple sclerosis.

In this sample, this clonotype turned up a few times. The CDR3 sequence: CASSPTPGQTYNEQYF. For the CDR3, the DNA is TGCGCCAGCAGCCCTACACCGGGACAAACCTACAATGAGCAGTACTTC. V is TRBV5-1 and J is TRBJ2-7, with D maybe TRBD1 (6 bases). Trimming cost V 4 bases and J 7 bases, with 24 bases left between them. CDR3 length: 16 residues. Germline CDR1 SGHRS, CDR2 YFSETQ.

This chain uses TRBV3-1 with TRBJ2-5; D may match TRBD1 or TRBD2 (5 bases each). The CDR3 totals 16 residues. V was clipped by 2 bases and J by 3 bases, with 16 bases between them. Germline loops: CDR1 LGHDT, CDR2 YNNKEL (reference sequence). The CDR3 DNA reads TGTGCCAGCAGCCAATCCCCGGTTATGGGGGAAGAGACCCAGTACTTC. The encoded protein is CASSQSPVMGEETQYF.

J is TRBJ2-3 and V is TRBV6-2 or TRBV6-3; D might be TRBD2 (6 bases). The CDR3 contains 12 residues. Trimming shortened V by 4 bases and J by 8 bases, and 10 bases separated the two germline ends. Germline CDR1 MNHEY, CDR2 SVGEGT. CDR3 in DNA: TGTGCCAGCAGTTTTTCCGGGAGTACGCAGTATTTT. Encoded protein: CASSFSGSTQYF.

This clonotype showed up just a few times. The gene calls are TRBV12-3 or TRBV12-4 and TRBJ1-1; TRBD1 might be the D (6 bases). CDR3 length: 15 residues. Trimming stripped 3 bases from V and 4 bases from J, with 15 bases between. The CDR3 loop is CASSFGGSLGTEAFF. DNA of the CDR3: TGTGCCAGCAGTTTCGGGGGCAGCTTGGGCACTGAAGCTTTCTTT.

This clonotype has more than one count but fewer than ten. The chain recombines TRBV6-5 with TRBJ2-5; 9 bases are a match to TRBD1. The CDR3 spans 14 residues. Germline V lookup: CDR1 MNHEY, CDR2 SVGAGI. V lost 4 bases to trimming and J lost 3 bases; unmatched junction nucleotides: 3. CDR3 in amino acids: CASSSDRGKETQYF. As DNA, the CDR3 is TGTGCCAGCAGTTCGGACAGGGGAAAAGAGACCCAGTACTTC.

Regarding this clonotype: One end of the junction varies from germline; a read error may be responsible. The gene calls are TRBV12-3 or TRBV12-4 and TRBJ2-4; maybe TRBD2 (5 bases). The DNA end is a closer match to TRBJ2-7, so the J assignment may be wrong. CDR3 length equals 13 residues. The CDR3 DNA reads TGTGCCAACAGTTTTACTAGTGCCCACGAGCAGTACTTC. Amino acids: CANSFTSAHEQYF.

CDR3 nucleotide sequence: TGCGCCAGCAGCCCCCGGGACAGGGCCAACACTGAAGCTTTCTTT. Translated, it gives CASSPRDRANTEAFF. The V call is TRBV5-1, the J call TRBJ1-1, with TRBD1 matching over 9 bases. This CDR3 spans 15 amino acids. The germline CDR1 and CDR2 sequences are SGHRS and YFSETQ. Losses at the gene ends were 4 bases for V and 2 bases for J; bases not matched to a gene: 6.